The T cell receptor (beta chain) described here comes from a study of radiotherapy plus CTLA-4 blockade in lung cancer. This clone was detected only a few times. The protocol was immunoSEQ multiplex PCR, while the TCRdb copy is restricted to in-frame clones and leaves out a portion. The table has under 65,000 clones, 77% seen once; the top ten hold 2% to 2.5%. The V segment lost 4 bases and the J segment 7 bases; nucleotides outside the gene matches: 2. Germline CDR1 MDHEN, CDR2 SYDVKM. The CDR3 totals 13 residues. The starting material was peripheral blood, obtained from a patient treated with radiotherapy plus ipilimumab. V is TRBV28 and J is TRBJ1-2; TRBD1 matches at 11 bases. This TCR was recovered from a human donor with non-small cell lung cancer whose response to radiotherapy plus ipilimumab could not be evaluated. This CDR3 reads CASSSDRGLGYTF. In DNA, the CDR3 is TGTGCCAGCAGTTCGGACAGGGGGCTTGGCTACACCTTC.